The TCR beta chain described here comes from a study of cytomegalovirus exposure and HLA in healthy donors. Study conclusions and caveats: Across donors, most TCRs were seen rarely, yet some public ones were widespread.

V dropped 7 bases and J dropped 8 bases, with 17 bases sitting between them. Germline CDR1 is MDHEN and CDR2 is SYDVKM. The CDR3 covers 14 residues. The sample holds a few counts of this clone. The antigen remains unidentified. Vbeta (60) and Jbeta (13) primers were used in the PCR. Profiled with immunoSEQ multiplex PCR; TCRdb holds only in-frame clones, not every one. The sample shows about 88,000 clones, approximately 71% of them seen only once. The chain has TRBV28 and TRBJ1-4; D remains ambiguous. What was sequenced was PBMCs. The receptor was derived from a woman aged 18-29 years in good health and CMV-seropositive. The CDR3 loop reads CASMNKGWREKLFF. The CDR3 DNA reads TGTGCCAGCATGAATAAGGGATGGAGGGAAAAACTGTTTTTT.